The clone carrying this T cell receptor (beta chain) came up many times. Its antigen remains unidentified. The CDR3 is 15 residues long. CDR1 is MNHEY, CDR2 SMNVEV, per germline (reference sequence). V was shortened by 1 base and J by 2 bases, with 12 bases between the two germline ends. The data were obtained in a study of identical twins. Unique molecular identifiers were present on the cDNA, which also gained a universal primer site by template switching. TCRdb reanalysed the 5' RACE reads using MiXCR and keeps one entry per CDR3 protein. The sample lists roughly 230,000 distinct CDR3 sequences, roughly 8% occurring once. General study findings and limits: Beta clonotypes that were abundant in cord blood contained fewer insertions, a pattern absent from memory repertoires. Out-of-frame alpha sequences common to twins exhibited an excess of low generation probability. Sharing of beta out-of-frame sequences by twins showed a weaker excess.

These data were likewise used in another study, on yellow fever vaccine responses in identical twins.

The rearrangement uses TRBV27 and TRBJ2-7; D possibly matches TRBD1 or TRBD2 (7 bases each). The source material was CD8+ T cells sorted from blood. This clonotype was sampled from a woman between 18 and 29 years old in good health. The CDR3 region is CASSLFRGGPYEQYF. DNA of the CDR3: TGTGCCAGCAGTTTATTCAGGGGGGGCCCCTACGAGCAGTACTTC.